This T cell receptor beta chain was captured by sequencing in a study of T cells in women clearing cervical HPV infection. Overall study context: Blood came at first lesion visit for cases, post-clearance for controls. HLA type could not be excluded as a confounder. Study-wide points: Richness differences could reflect unmeasured T-cell content per sample. It is unknown whether associations predate infection; no effector/memory or HPV-specific sorting.

Profiled with immunoSEQ multiplex PCR; TCRdb holds only in-frame clones, not every one. Recorded for this sample: tens of thousands of clones. About this clone itself: Its matching antigen is unknown. The sequence runs out 3 residues before the end of the CDR3; the remainder is reconstructed from the germline J gene.

Germline V gives CDR1 ENHRY, CDR2 SYGVKD. With V trimmed by 6 bases and J by 1 base, 5 bases remained unmatched. CDR3 length equals 15 residues. Specimen: blood buffy coat. The chain carries TRBV10-3 and TRBJ1-1; the match to TRBD1 covers 10 bases. This sequence was found in a woman between 18 and 70 years old with a cervical HPV16 infection that either progressed to CIN3+ or cleared (not recorded which). The CDR3 sequence: CAIRGTGVRNTEAFF. CDR3 bases read: TGTGCCATCAGGGGGACAGGGGTTAGGAACACTGAA.